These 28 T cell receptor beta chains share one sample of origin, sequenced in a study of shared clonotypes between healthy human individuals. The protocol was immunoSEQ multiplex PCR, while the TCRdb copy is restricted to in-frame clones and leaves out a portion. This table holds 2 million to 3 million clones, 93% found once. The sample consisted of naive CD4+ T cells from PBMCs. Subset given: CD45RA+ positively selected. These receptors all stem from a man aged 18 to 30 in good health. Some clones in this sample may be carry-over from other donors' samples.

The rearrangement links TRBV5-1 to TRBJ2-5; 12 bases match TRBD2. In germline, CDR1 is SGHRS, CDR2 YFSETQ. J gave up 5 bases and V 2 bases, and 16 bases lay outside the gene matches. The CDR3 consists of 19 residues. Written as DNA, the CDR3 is TGCGCCAGCAGCTTCCTCCCCCCGACTAGCGGGAGCATAGTGGAGACCCAGTACTTC. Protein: CASSFLPPTSGSIVETQYF.

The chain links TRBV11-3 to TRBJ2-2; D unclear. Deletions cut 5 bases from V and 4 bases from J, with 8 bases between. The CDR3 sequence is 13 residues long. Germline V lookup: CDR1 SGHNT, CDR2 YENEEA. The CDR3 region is CASSDGITGELFF. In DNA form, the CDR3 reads TGTGCCAGCAGCGACGGAATCACCGGGGAGCTGTTTTTT.

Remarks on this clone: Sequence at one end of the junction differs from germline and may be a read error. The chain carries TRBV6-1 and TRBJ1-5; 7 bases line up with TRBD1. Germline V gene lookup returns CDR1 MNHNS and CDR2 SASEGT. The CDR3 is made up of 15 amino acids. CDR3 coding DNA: TGTGCCAGCAGTAATCAGGGGGGTAGCGATCAGCCCCAGCATTTT. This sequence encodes CASSNQGGSDQPQHF.

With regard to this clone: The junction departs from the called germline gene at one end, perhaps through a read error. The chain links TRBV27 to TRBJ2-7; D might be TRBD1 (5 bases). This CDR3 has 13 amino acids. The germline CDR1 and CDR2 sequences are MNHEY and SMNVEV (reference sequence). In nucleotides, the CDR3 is TGTGCCAGCAGTTCCCCCAGGGCCTACGGGCAGTACTTC. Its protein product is CASSSPRAYGQYF.

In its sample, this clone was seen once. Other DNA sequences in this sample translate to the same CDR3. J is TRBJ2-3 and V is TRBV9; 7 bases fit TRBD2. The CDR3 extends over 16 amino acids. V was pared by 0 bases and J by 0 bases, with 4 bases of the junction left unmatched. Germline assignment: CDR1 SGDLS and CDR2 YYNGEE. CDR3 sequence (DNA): TGTGCCAGCAGCGTAGGGCCTAGCGGTAGCACAGATACGCAGTATTTT. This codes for CASSVGPSGSTDTQYF.

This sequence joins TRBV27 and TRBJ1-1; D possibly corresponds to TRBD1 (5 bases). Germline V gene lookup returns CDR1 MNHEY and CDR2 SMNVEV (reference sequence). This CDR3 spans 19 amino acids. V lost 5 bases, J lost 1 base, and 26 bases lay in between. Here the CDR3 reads CASSPTIIAQGIGNTEAFF. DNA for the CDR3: TGTGCCAGCAGTCCCACCATTATAGCTCAGGGTATCGGGAACACTGAAGCTTTCTTT.

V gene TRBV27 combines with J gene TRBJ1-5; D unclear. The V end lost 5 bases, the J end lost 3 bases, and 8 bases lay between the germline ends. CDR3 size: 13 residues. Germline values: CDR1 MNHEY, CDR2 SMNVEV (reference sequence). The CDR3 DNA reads TGTGCCAGCAGTGAGGGTTACAATCAGCCCCAGCATTTT. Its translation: CASSEGYNQPQHF.

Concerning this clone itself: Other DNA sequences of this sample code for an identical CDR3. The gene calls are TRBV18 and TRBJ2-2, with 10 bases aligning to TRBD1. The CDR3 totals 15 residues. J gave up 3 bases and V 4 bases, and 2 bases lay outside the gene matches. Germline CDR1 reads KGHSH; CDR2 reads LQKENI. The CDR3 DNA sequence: TGTGCCAGCTCACTAGGGACAGGGGACACCGGGGAGCTGTTTTTT. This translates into CASSLGTGDTGELFF.

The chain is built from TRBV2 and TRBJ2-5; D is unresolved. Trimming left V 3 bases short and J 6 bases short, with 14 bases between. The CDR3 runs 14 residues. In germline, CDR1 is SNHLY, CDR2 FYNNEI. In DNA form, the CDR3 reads TGTGCCAGCAGTGAGGTCAGTCCCGGCCAGACCCAGTACTTC. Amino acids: CASSEVSPGQTQYF.

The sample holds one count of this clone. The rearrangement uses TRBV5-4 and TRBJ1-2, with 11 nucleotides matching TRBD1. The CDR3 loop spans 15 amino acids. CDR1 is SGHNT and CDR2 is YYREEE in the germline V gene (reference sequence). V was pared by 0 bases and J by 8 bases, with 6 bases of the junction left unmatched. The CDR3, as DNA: TGTGCCAGCAGCTTGGCCAGGACAGGGGGCGCGGGCTACACCTTC. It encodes CASSLARTGGAGYTF.

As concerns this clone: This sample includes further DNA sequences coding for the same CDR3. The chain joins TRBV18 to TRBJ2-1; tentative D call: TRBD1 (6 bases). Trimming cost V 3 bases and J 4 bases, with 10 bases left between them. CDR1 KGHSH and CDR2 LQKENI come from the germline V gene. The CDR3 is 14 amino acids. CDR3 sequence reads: CASSPDRGYNEQFF. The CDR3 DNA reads TGTGCCAGCTCACCGGACAGAGGGTACAATGAGCAGTTCTTC.

CDR3 sequence reads: CASSLGGNYEQYF. In nucleotides, the CDR3 is TGTGCCAGCAGCTTAGGCGGAAACTACGAGCAGTACTTC. The rearrangement links TRBV5-6 to TRBJ2-7; D is unclear. V was pared by 2 bases and J by 3 bases, with 9 bases between. The CDR3 length is 13 residues. The V gene's germline CDR1 is SGHDT and CDR2 YYEEEE.

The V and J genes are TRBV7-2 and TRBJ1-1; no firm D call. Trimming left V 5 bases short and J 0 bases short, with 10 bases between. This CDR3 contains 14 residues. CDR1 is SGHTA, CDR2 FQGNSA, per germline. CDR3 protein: CASSSDGLNTEAFF. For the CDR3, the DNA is TGTGCCAGCAGCAGTGACGGTCTGAACACTGAAGCTTTCTTT.

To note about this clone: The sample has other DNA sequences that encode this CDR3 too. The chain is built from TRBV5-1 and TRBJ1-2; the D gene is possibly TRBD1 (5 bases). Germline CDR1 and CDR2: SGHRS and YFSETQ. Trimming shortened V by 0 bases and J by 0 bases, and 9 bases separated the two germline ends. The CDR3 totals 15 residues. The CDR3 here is CASSLGQTTNYGYTF. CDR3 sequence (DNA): TGCGCCAGCAGCTTGGGACAGACGACTAACTATGGCTACACCTTC.

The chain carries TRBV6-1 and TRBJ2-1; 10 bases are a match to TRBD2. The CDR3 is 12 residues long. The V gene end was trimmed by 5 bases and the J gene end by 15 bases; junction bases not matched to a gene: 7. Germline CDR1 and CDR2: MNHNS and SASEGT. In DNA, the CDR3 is TGTGCCAGCAGTTCTCCTAGCGGGAGTCGGTTCTTC. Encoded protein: CASSSPSGSRFF.

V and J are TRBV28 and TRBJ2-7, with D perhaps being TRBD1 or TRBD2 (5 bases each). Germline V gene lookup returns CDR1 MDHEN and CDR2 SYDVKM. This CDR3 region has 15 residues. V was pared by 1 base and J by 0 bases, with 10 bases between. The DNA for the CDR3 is TGTGCCAGCAGTTTATTAGCGAGGGGCTCCTACGAGCAGTACTTC. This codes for CASSLLARGSYEQYF. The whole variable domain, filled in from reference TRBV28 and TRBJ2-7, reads DVKVTQSSRYLVKRTGEKVFLECVQDMDHENMFWYRQDPGLGLRLIYFSYDVKMKEKGDIPEGYSVSREKKERFSLILESASTNQTSMYLCASSLLARGSYEQYFGPGTRLTVT.

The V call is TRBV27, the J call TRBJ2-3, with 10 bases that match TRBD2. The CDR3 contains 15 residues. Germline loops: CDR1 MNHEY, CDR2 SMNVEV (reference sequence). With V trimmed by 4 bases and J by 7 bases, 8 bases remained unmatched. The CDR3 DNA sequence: TGTGCCAGCAGTTCCCTAGCGGGAGTGACAAATACGCAGTATTTT. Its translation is CASSSLAGVTNTQYF.

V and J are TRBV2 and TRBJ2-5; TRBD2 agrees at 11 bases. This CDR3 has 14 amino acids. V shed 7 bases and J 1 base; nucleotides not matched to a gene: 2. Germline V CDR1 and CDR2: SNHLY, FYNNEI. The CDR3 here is CASTGTSGQETQYF. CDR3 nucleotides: TGTGCCAGCACTGGGACTAGCGGCCAAGAGACCCAGTACTTC.

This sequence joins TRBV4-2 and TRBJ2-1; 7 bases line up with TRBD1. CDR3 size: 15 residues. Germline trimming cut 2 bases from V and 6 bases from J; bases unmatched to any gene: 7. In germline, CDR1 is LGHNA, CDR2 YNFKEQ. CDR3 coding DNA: TGTGCCAGCAGCCAACCAGGGGGACGATTCAATGAGCAGTTCTTC. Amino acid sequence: CASSQPGGRFNEQFF.

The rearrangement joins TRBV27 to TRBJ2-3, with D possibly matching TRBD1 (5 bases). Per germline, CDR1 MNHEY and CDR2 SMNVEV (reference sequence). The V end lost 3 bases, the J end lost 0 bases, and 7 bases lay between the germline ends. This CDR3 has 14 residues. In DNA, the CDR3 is TGTGCCAGCAGTTTCCGACAGAGCACAGATACGCAGTATTTT. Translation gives CASSFRQSTDTQYF.

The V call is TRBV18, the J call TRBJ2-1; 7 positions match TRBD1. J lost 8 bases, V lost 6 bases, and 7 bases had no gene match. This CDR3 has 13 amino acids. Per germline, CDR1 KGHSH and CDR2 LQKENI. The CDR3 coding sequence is TGTGCCAGCTCGCCGACAGGGTCCGATGAGCAGTTCTTC. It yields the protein CASSPTGSDEQFF.

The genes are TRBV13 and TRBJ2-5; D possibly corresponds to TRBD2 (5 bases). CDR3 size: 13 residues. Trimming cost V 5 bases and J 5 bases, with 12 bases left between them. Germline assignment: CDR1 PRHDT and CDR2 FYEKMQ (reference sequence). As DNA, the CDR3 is TGTGCCAGCAGCAGTATTGGCGGGGAGACCCAGTACTTC. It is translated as CASSSIGGETQYF.

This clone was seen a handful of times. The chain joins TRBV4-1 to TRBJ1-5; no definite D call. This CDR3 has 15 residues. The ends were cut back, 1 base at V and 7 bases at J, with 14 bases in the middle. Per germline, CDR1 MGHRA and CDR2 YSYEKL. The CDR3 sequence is CASSQGLARTQPQHF. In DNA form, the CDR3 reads TGCGCCAGCAGCCAAGGGTTAGCAAGAACCCAGCCCCAGCATTTT.

CDR3 nucleotide sequence: TGTGCCAGCCCCCGAAGGTGGGCGTCTAGCACAGATACGCAGTATTTT. This gives the protein CASPRRWASSTDTQYF. The genes are TRBV21-1 and TRBJ2-3; the tabulated D call, TRBD1, remains unverified against the DNA. TRBV21-1 is reported as a pseudogene. The CDR3 sequence is 16 residues long.

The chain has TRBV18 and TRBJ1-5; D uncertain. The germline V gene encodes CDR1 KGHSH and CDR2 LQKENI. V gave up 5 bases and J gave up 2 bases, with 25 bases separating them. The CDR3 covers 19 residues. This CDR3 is CASSSQDLRSAYGNQPQHF. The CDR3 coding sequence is TGTGCCAGCTCATCCCAGGACCTTCGAAGTGCTTATGGCAATCAGCCCCAGCATTTT.

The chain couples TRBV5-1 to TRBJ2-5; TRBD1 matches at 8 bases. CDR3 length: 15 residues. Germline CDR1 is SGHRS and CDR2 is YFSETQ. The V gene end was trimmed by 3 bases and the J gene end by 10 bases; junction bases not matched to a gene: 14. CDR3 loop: CASSSQGQGPGDQYF. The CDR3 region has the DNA TGCGCCAGCAGCTCGCAAGGACAGGGTCCGGGGGACCAGTACTTC.

CDR3 in amino acids: CASSSPHGSSSYNEQFF. As DNA, the CDR3 is TGCGCCAGCAGTTCCCCTCACGGGTCTAGCTCCTACAATGAGCAGTTCTTC. The V call is TRBV5-1, the J call TRBJ2-1; the D is unclear. V was shortened by 5 bases and J by 0 bases, with 18 bases between the two germline ends. The CDR3 is 17 amino acids. CDR1 and CDR2 from the germline V gene are SGHRS and YFSETQ.

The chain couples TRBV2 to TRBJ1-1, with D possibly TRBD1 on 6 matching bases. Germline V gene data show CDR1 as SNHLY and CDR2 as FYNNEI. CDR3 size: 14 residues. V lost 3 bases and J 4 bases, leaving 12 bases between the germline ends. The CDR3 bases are TGTGCCAGCAGTGAGGATTTAGGGGGCACTGAAGCTTTCTTT. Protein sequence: CASSEDLGGTEAFF.